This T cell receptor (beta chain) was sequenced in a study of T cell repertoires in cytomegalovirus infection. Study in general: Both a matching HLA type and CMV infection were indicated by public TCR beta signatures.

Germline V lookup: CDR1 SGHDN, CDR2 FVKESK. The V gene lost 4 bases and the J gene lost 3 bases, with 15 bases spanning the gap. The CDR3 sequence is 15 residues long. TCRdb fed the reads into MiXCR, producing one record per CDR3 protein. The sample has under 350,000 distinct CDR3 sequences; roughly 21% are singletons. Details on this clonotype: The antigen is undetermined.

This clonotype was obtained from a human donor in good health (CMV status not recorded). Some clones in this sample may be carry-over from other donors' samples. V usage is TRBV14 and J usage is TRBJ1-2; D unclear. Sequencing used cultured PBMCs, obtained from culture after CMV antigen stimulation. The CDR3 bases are TGTGCCAGCAGCCTCCCCGGTGTTTTCGACTATGGCTACACCTTC. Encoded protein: CASSLPGVFDYGYTF.